Included here is one T cell receptor (beta chain) sequence, with context. It lacks a known antigen. Nothing much larger sits one base from this clone, and base qualities are not available. The sample's time point label, in plain terms: about 28 days (+/-7) after the second vaccine dose. The treatment or condition label, read with the paper, signifies: meningococcal conjugate vaccine given as trial control. The vaccinee samples were drawn from two UK trials, COV001 and COV002, one of which was a single-blind randomized controlled phase 2/3 trial testing AZD1222 (ChAdOx1 nCoV-19) in healthy adults. Trial participant PBMC samples were collected at day 0 and day 28 after the second dose for TCRbeta chain sequencing. The source of the sample is a study of T cell responses to AZD1222 COVID-19 vaccine (dated by TCRdb to about 2021). A note on the overall study: TCR sequencing covered some 240 trial participants: roughly 200 given two doses of AZD1222 and 26 given two doses of MenACWY control vaccine. Trial participants were enrolled into age subgroups of 18-55, 56-69 and 70-plus years, which contained roughly 140, 27 and 60 TCR-sequenced participants, respectively. Points the paper makes about the study in general: Conclusions about previously exposed vaccinees are limited, since just a handful of AZD1222 recipients were seropositive for SARS-CoV-2 at baseline. Nearly half of unique spike-specific TCRs reportedly recognized epitopes outside regions mutated in the B.1.351 and B.1.1.7 variants. In the small 56-69-year group, the increase in depth fell short of significance, most likely because of low power. Spike-specific TCR breadth and depth rose significantly after two AZD1222 doses compared with day 0 and with MenACWY recipients. Because no day 14 peak-response samples were available, repertoires were characterized only after the peak T cell response. Participants were mostly white British, with more females than males. The authors suggested clonal diversity may have been underestimated. CD4 TCRs associated with the vaccine covered the entire spike protein, and the dominant responses were in regions 160-218 and 743-854.

The CDR3 starts with the cysteine, ends with the phenylalanine, and has 15 residues. CDR3 DNA only is kept here, 45 bases in frame from base 1. V loses 1 base, J loses 5 bases, and the germline ends lie 14 bases apart. CDR1 KGHDR and CDR2 SFDVKD were looked up in the germline V gene. The CDR3 regions of human TCRbeta chains were analyzed by immunosequencing. For the original study's pipeline: TCRs in the repertoires were compared against a reference library of SARS-CoV-2-specific TCRs that had been generated with the MIRA antigen-specificity platform. Breadth meant the fraction of unique TCRs that were SARS-CoV-2-associated, whereas depth meant the fraction of total T cells that were SARS-CoV-2-associated. Using the MIRA data, every spike-specific TCR was mapped to the spike region that the TCR reacted to and assigned to either a CD4 or a CD8 class. Log10-transformed breadth and depth values were compared by one-way ANOVA with Sidak's multiple comparisons tests. TCRdb re-hosts the immuneACCESS table, in-frame sequences only. Its copies lack some clones; in the studies checked, an unresolved V gene accounts for under half of them, and the cause for the rest is not known. Clonal size and the V and J genes are those of that table, whereas D and trimming came from the DNA. This sample holds 130,000 or so clones; about 90% were observed only once. Roughly 7.5% of the sample rests with the top ten.

The chain uses TRBV24-1 and TRBJ2-7; perhaps TRBD1 is the D gene, with 5 bases matching. The sequence derives from an adult who received the MenACWY meningococcal vaccine as a control. The input for sequencing was peripheral blood, taken 28 days after the second dose of the MenACWY control vaccine. DNA sequence: TGTGCCACCAGTGATTTCCCGGCAGGGAACAACGAGCAGTACTTC. It translates as CATSDFPAGNNEQYF.